These 30 T cell receptor beta chains share one sample of origin, sequenced in a study of PD-1 blockade in classical Hodgkin lymphoma. Time point: cycle 4 day 1 (C4D1), after more than five weeks of nivolumab. Every patient relapsed after autologous stem cell transplantation, and brentuximab vedotin exposure varied. Using immunoSEQ multiplex PCR, the repertoire was profiled, and TCRdb retains in-frame clones only, with some absent. The repertoire holds roughly 100,000 clones, with approximately 89% as singletons. The sample here was peripheral blood mononuclear cells (PBMCs), taken before the fourth cycle of nivolumab. Receptor source: a human donor with classical Hodgkin lymphoma.

V and J are TRBV28 and TRBJ1-2; tentative D call: TRBD1 (6 bases). This CDR3 has 13 amino acids. Germline assignment: CDR1 MDHEN and CDR2 SYDVKM. Trimming removed 11 bases from V and 1 base from J, with 14 bases in between. CDR3: CAARDISNYGYTF. For the CDR3, the DNA is TGTGCCGCCAGGGACATTAGTAACTATGGCTACACCTTC.

The V call is TRBV19, the J call TRBJ1-1, with 12 bases lining up with TRBD1. V shed 5 bases, J shed 5 bases, and the junction held 9 bases outside the gene matches. CDR3 size: 16 residues. Germline V lookup: CDR1 LNHDA, CDR2 SQIVND (reference sequence). The CDR3: CASSDPGQGATTEAFF. The CDR3 nucleotides read TGTGCCAGTAGTGACCCGGGACAGGGGGCGACGACTGAAGCTTTCTTT.

The V and J genes are TRBV6-5 and TRBJ2-3; TRBD1 is a possible D gene (5 bases). Trimming took off 6 bases at V and 2 bases at J, with 12 bases between the two ends. CDR1 is MNHEY and CDR2 is SVGAGI in the germline V gene. This CDR3 has 14 amino acids. CDR3 nucleotides: TGTGCCAGCAGAAGTACAGGTACCACAGATACGCAGTATTTT. Protein product: CASRSTGTTDTQYF.

The V call is TRBV10-1, the J call TRBJ1-1; weak D call: TRBD1 (6 bases). CDR3 length: 13 residues. V was cut by 10 bases and J by 2 bases, with 14 bases left in between. Per germline, CDR1 WNHNN and CDR2 SYGVQD (reference sequence). The CDR3 bases are TGCGCCACTCGCGGACAGTCAAACACTGAAGCTTTCTTT. Amino acids: CATRGQSNTEAFF.

The CDR3 here is CASRSGGGYTF. CDR3 in DNA: TGTGCCAGCAGGTCAGGGGGGGGCTACACCTTC. V is TRBV6-5 and J is TRBJ1-2; 7 nucleotides agree with TRBD1. The CDR3 spans 11 residues. Unmatched junction bases numbered 3, after V lost 6 bases and J lost 8 bases. The germline V gene has CDR1 MNHEY and CDR2 SVGAGI.

The V gene is TRBV5-1, the J gene TRBJ2-3; D is uncertain. The CDR3 covers 14 residues. CDR1 is SGHRS and CDR2 is YFSETQ in the germline V gene. V was trimmed by 4 bases and J by 6 bases, leaving 15 bases between them. The CDR3 bases are TGCGCCAGCAGCCCCGACGGCCCTACGGATACGCAGTATTTT. As protein: CASSPDGPTDTQYF. Supplemented by reference TRBV5-1 and TRBJ2-3, the full variable domain reads KAGVTQTPRYLIKTRGQQVTLSCSPISGHRSVSWYQQTPGQGLQFLFEYFSETQRNKGNFPGRFSGRQFSNSRSEMNVSTLELGDSALYLCASSPDGPTDTQYFGPGTRLTVL.

The V call is TRBV2, the J call TRBJ1-1; weak D call: TRBD1 (5 bases). V was pared by 10 bases and J by 0 bases, with 9 bases between. The CDR3 has 12 amino acids. Looked up from germline, CDR1 is SNHLY and CDR2 is FYNNEI. In nucleotides, the CDR3 is TGTGCCACCAGGGTCATGAACACTGAAGCTTTCTTT. It codes for CATRVMNTEAFF.

This chain connects TRBV5-1 to TRBJ2-5; TRBD2 matches 11 bases. V lost 3 bases and J lost 2; bases outside the gene matches: 3. Germline V gene sequence: CDR1 SGHRS, CDR2 YFSETQ. CDR3 length equals 15 residues. CDR3 DNA sequence: TGCGCCAGCAGCTGGGGGACTAGCGGACAAGAGACCCAGTACTTC. Encoded protein: CASSWGTSGQETQYF.

The chain joins TRBV4-2 to TRBJ1-1, with 8 bases that match TRBD1. This CDR3 region has 15 residues. The trim removed 6 bases at V and 4 bases at J, leaving 10 bases unmatched. CDR1 and CDR2 from the germline V gene are LGHNA and YNFKEQ. CDR3 sequence reads: CASRSRGRGVTEAFF. For the CDR3, the DNA is TGTGCCAGCAGATCCAGGGGGCGCGGGGTCACTGAAGCTTTCTTT.

The chain combines TRBV19 with TRBJ1-5; no firm D call. The CDR3 length is 15 residues. Trimming left V 3 bases short and J 3 bases short, with 12 bases between. Germline V lookup: CDR1 LNHDA, CDR2 SQIVND (reference sequence). For the CDR3, the DNA is TGTGCCAGTAGTATGAAAGGGAACATCAATCAGCCCCAGCATTTT. Protein: CASSMKGNINQPQHF.

This clone was detected a few times. The chain is built from TRBV10-1 and TRBJ1-2; D not resolved. V was clipped by 0 bases and J by 6 bases, with 11 bases between them. The CDR3 has 14 residues. Germline V lookup: CDR1 WNHNN, CDR2 SYGVQD (reference sequence). CDR3 residues: CASSESIGMDGYTF. CDR3 in DNA: TGCGCCAGCAGTGAGTCGATAGGGATGGATGGCTACACCTTC.

This chain links TRBV28 with TRBJ2-7, with TRBD2 matching 8 bases. Per germline, CDR1 MDHEN and CDR2 SYDVKM. After removal of 1 base from V and 0 bases from J, the junction contained 2 bases not matched to a gene. The CDR3 loop spans 15 amino acids. CDR3 region: CASSLFSGSSYEQYF. CDR3 coding DNA: TGTGCCAGCAGTTTATTCAGCGGGAGCTCCTACGAGCAGTACTTC.

J is TRBJ1-3 and V is TRBV6-6, with 8 positions matching TRBD1. The CDR3 runs 16 residues. Germline-derived CDR1 and CDR2 are MNHNY and SVGAGI (reference sequence). Germline trimming cut 5 bases from V and 0 bases from J; bases unmatched to any gene: 6. CDR3: CASSRDRQHSGNTIYF. The CDR3 coding sequence is TGTGCCAGCAGTAGGGACAGGCAACACTCTGGAAACACCATATATTTT.

The CDR3 nucleotides read TGTGCCAGCAGCTGGGGACAGGGTAATGAAAAACTGTTTTTT. Its protein is CASSWGQGNEKLFF. The chain employs TRBV7-8 and TRBJ1-4; 9 nucleotides agree with TRBD1. There are 14 residues in the CDR3. V lost 4 bases and J lost 4; bases outside the gene matches: 1. Germline values: CDR1 SGHVS, CDR2 FQNEAQ.

The chain couples TRBV19 to TRBJ1-2; 8 bases line up with TRBD1. Losses at the gene ends were 5 bases for V and 3 bases for J; bases not matched to a gene: 5. This CDR3 is built from 14 residues. The germline CDR1 and CDR2 sequences are LNHDA and SQIVND (reference sequence). The CDR3 coding sequence is TGTGCCAGTAGTCGACAGGGGCAGGACTATGGCTACACCTTC. This gives the protein CASSRQGQDYGYTF.

The chain's CDR3 is CASSPGGSEQYF. CDR3 DNA sequence: TGTGCCAGCAGCCCCGGGGGGAGCGAGCAGTACTTC. This chain uses TRBV11-1 with TRBJ2-7, with TRBD2 identical over 7 bases. V trimming: 5 bases; J trimming: 6 bases; junction bases outside the gene matches: 4. Germline CDR1 is SGHAT and CDR2 is FQDESV (reference sequence). The CDR3 is 12 residues long.

The rearrangement uses TRBV27 and TRBJ2-3, with D uncertain. The germline V gene encodes CDR1 MNHEY and CDR2 SMNVEV (reference sequence). The V end lost 6 bases, the J end lost 2 bases, and 18 bases lay between the germline ends. The CDR3 sequence is 16 residues long. The CDR3: CASRPTLETPTDTQYF. The DNA of the CDR3 is TGTGCCAGCAGACCAACCTTAGAAACCCCCACAGATACGCAGTATTTT.

The chain employs TRBV18 and TRBJ2-5; 7 bases are shared with TRBD1. CDR3 length equals 13 residues. Germline CDR1 KGHSH, CDR2 LQKENI. With V trimmed by 6 bases and J by 4 bases, 5 bases remained unmatched. The CDR3 nucleotides read TGTGCCAGCTCCACGGGACAGCTAGAGACCCAGTACTTC. Translation: CASSTGQLETQYF.

V and J are TRBV28 and TRBJ2-2; D is uncertain. The CDR3 length is 10 residues. Trimming cost V 10 bases and J 8 bases, with 8 bases left between them. Germline CDR1 is MDHEN and CDR2 is SYDVKM. The CDR3 sequence: CATRAGELFF. As DNA, the CDR3 is TGTGCCACTAGGGCTGGGGAGCTGTTTTTT.

This chain connects TRBV30 to TRBJ1-2, with 7 bases matching TRBD1. This CDR3 is built from 13 residues. Looked up from germline, CDR1 is GTSNPN and CDR2 is SVGIG (reference sequence). J gave up 8 bases and V 1 base, and 7 bases lay outside the gene matches. CDR3 nucleotide sequence: TGTGCCTGGAGTGCCCGGACAGGCGTCGGCTACACCTTC. Protein: CAWSARTGVGYTF.

The chain recombines TRBV5-1 with TRBJ1-2, with 7 bases identical to TRBD1. The CDR3 covers 13 residues. The J segment lost 5 bases and the V segment lost 5 bases, leaving 6 bases of the junction unmatched. Germline values: CDR1 SGHRS, CDR2 YFSETQ. The DNA of the CDR3 is TGCGCCAGCAGGACCTCGACAGGGTATGGCTACACCTTC. It is translated as CASRTSTGYGYTF.

This sequence joins TRBV6-5 and TRBJ1-6; 8 bases map to TRBD1. The germline V gene has CDR1 MNHEY and CDR2 SVGAGI. The CDR3 totals 15 residues. Trimming at V came to 1 base and at J to 9 bases, leaving 5 bases not matched to a gene. CDR3 amino acids: CASSYFGQGASPLHF. In DNA form, the CDR3 reads TGTGCCAGCAGTTACTTCGGTCAGGGGGCTTCACCCCTCCACTTT.

The chain couples TRBV18 to TRBJ1-1; 10 nucleotides align to TRBD1. The CDR3 is made up of 13 amino acids. J gave up 11 bases and V 3 bases, and 6 bases lay outside the gene matches. Germline CDR1 reads KGHSH; CDR2 reads LQKENI. CDR3 region: CASSPGTGEMAFF. In nucleotides, the CDR3 is TGTGCCAGCTCACCGGGGACAGGGGAAATGGCTTTCTTT.

The table lists this clone with a count of one. The chain has TRBV7-9 and TRBJ1-2; D remains ambiguous. V was trimmed by 8 bases and J by 8 bases, leaving 15 bases between them. Germline CDR1 reads SEHNR; CDR2 reads FQNEAQ (reference sequence). The CDR3 has 12 amino acids. For the CDR3, the DNA is TGTGCCAGCGCTCCGGGAACCATGGGCTACACCTTC. This codes for CASAPGTMGYTF.

This chain joins TRBV6-1 and TRBJ1-2; D remains ambiguous. The ends were cut back, 6 bases at V and 4 bases at J, with 15 bases in the middle. Germline V CDR1 and CDR2: MNHNS, SASEGT. CDR3 size: 14 residues. CDR3 region: CASSLVRQGYGYTF. The CDR3 DNA reads TGTGCCAGCAGCCTCGTTCGACAAGGCTATGGCTACACCTTC.

This clone was recorded once. The V and J genes are TRBV30 and TRBJ2-3; D call uncertain. Trimming took off 0 bases at V and 6 bases at J, with 7 bases between the two ends. Germline V lookup: CDR1 GTSNPN, CDR2 SVGIG (reference sequence). The CDR3 consists of 12 residues. Here the CDR3 reads CAWSVLRDTQYF. The CDR3 bases are TGTGCCTGGAGTGTTTTGAGGGATACGCAGTATTTT.

CDR3 nucleotide sequence: TGTGCCAGCAGCCCTAGGGTAGCCAAAAACATTCAGTACTTC. Amino acid sequence: CASSPRVAKNIQYF. V gene TRBV7-9 combines with J gene TRBJ2-4; no clear D gene. Germline assignment: CDR1 SEHNR and CDR2 FQNEAQ (reference sequence). The CDR3 contains 14 residues. V shed 5 bases and J shed 0 bases, with 8 bases lying between them.

The rearrangement links TRBV2 to TRBJ2-3, with D maybe TRBD1 (6 bases). The CDR3 totals 15 residues. In germline, CDR1 is SNHLY, CDR2 FYNNEI. The ends were cut back, 7 bases at V and 5 bases at J, with 19 bases in the middle. CDR3 coding DNA: TGTGCCAGCATTCTAACAGGGATCCTCGGAGATACGCAGTATTTT. This codes for CASILTGILGDTQYF.

The chain recombines TRBV7-2 with TRBJ2-3; no firm D call. V was trimmed by 5 bases and J by 4 bases, leaving 13 bases between them. The CDR3 runs to 14 residues. Germline loops: CDR1 SGHTA, CDR2 FQGNSA. In DNA, the CDR3 is TGTGCCAGCAGCCCCTGGAGAGACTCAGATACGCAGTATTTT. Its translation: CASSPWRDSDTQYF.

The chain has TRBV18 and TRBJ1-1; no clear D gene. CDR1 is KGHSH and CDR2 is LQKENI in the germline V gene. V was cut by 5 bases and J by 3 bases, with 16 bases left in between. The CDR3 is 15 amino acids. The CDR3 DNA is TGTGCCAGCTCAAAGTCTCGTACCACGGACACTGAAGCTTTCTTT. The encoded protein is CASSKSRTTDTEAFF.